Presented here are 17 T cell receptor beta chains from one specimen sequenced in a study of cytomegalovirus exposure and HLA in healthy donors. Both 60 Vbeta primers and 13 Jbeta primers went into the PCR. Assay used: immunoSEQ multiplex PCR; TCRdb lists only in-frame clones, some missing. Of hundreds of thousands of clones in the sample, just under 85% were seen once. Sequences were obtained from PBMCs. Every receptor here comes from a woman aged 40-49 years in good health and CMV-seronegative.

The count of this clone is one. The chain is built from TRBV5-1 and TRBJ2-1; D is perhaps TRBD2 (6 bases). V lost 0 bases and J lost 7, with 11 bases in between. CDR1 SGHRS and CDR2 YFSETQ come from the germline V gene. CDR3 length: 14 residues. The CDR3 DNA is TGCGCCAGCAGCTTGGAGGCGGAGGGGAATGAGCAGTTCTTC. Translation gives CASSLEAEGNEQFF.

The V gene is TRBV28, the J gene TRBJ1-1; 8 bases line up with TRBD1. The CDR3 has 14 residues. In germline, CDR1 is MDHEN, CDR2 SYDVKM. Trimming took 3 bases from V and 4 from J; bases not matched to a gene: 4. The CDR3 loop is CASSFQGAGTEAFF. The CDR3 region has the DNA TGTGCCAGCAGTTTCCAGGGGGCGGGCACTGAAGCTTTCTTT.

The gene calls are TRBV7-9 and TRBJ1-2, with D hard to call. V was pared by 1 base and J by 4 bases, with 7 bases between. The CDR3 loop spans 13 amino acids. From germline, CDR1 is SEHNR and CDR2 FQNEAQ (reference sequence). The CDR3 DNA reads TGTGCCAGCAGCTTAGAGGCGGGCTATGGCTACACCTTC. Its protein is CASSLEAGYGYTF.

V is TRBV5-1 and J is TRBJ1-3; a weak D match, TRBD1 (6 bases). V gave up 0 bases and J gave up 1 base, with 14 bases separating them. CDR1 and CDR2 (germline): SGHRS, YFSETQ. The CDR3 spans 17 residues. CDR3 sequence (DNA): TGCGCCAGCAGCTTGGTGGGGACAAAGGTGTCTGGAAACACCATATATTTT. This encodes CASSLVGTKVSGNTIYF.

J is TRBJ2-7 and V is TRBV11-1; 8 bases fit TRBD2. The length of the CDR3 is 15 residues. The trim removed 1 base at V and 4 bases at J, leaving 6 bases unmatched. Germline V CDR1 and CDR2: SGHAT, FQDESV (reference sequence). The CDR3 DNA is TGTGCCAGCAGCTTAGGCGGGGGGCAATTGTACGAGCAGTACTTC. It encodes CASSLGGGQLYEQYF.

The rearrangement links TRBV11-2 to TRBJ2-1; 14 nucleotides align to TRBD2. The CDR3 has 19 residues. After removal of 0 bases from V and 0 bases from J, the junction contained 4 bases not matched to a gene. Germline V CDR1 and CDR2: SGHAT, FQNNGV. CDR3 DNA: TGTGCCAGCAGCTTAGAGGGACTAGCGGGGGACAGCTCCTACAATGAGCAGTTCTTC. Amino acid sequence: CASSLEGLAGDSSYNEQFF.

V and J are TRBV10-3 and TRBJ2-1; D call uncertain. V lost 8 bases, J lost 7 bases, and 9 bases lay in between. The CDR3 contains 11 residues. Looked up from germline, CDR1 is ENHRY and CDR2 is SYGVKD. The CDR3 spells CAIGLFNEQFF. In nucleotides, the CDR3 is TGTGCCATCGGCCTCTTTAATGAGCAGTTCTTC.

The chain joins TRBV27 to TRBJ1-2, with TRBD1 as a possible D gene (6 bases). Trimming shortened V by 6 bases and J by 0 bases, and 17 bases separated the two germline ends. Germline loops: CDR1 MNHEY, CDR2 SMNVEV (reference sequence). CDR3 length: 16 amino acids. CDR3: CASSPEQGRANYGYTF. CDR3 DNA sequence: TGTGCCAGCAGCCCGGAACAGGGTAGGGCTAACTATGGCTACACCTTC.

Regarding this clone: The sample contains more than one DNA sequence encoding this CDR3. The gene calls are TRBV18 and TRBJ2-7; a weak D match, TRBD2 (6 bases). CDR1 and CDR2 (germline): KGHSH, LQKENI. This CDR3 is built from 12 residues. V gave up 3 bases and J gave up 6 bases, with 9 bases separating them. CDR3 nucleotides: TGTGCCAGCTCACCCTCGGGGGTCGAGCAGTACTTC. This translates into CASSPSGVEQYF.

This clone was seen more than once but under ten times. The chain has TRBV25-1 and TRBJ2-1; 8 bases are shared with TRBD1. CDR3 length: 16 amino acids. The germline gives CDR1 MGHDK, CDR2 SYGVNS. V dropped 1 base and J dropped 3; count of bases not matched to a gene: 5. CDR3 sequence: CASSELAGQGYNEQFF. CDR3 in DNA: TGTGCCAGCAGTGAATTGGCCGGACAGGGCTACAATGAGCAGTTCTTC.

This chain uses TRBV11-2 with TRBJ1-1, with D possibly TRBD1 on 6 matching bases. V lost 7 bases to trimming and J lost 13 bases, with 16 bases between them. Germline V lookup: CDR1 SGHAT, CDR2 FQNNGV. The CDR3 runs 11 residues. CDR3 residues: CASIETGIIFF. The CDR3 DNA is TGTGCCAGCATCGAAACAGGGATTATTTTCTTT. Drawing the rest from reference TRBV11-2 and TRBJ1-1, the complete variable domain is EAGVAQSPRYKIIEKRQSVAFWCNPISGHATLYWYQQILGQGPKLLIQFQNNGVVDDSQLPKDRFSAERLKGVDSTLKIQPAKLEDSAVYLCASIETGIIFFGQGTRLTVV.

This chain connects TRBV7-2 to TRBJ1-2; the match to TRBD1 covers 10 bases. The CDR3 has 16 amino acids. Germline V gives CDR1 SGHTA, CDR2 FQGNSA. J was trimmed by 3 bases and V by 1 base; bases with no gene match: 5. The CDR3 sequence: CASSLDGTGADYGYTF. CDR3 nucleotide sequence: TGTGCCAGCAGCTTAGATGGGACAGGGGCAGACTATGGCTACACCTTC. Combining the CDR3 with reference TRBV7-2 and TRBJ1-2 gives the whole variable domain GAGVSQSPSNKVTEKGKDVELRCDPISGHTALYWYRQSLGQGLEFLIYFQGNSAPDKSGLPSDRFSAERTGGSVSTLTIQRTQQEDSAVYLCASSLDGTGADYGYTFGSGTRLTVV.

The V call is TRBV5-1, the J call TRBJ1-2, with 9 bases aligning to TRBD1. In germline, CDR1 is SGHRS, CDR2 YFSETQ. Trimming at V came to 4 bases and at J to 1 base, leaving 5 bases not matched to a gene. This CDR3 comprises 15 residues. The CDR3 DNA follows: TGCGCCAGCAGCGATACGGGACAGGGTAACTATGGCTACACCTTC. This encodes CASSDTGQGNYGYTF.

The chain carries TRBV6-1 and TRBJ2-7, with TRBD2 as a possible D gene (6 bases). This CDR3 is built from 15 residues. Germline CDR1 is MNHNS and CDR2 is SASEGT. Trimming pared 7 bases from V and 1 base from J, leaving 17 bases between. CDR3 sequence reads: CASIRLARGSYEQYF. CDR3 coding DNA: TGTGCCAGCATTCGCCTAGCGCGAGGATCCTACGAGCAGTACTTC.

The CDR3 DNA sequence: TGTGCCAGCAGCTTCTCAGATAGACCTAGCGGGGAAGAGACCCAGTACTTC. Protein product: CASSFSDRPSGEETQYF. V usage is TRBV11-2 and J usage is TRBJ2-5; 9 bases fit TRBD2. The CDR3 loop spans 17 amino acids. V shed 3 bases, J shed 3 bases, and the junction held 11 bases outside the gene matches. CDR1 SGHAT and CDR2 FQNNGV come from the germline V gene.

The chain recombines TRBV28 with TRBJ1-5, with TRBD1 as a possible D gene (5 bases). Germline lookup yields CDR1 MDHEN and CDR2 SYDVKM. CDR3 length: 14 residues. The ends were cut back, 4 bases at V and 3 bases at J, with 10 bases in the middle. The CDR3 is CASSYRRDNQPQHF. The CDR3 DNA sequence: TGTGCCAGCAGTTACCGCAGGGACAATCAGCCCCAGCATTTT.

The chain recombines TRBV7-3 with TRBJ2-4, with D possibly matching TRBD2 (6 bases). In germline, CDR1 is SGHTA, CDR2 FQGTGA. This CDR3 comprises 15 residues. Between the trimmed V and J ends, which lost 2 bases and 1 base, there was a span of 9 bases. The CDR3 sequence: CASSLWGRAKNIQYF. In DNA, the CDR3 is TGTGCCAGCAGCTTATGGGGGAGGGCCAAAAACATTCAGTACTTC.